Below are 24 T cell receptor beta chains sequenced from a single sample in a study of OX40 agonist ivuxolimab in advanced cancers. Sequencing was performed with immunoSEQ multiplex PCR; in TCRdb, only in-frame clones are kept and a portion is missing. The table lists over 85,000 clones, roughly 90% of them singletons, with approximately 0.32% in the top ten. This material consisted of CD4+ or CD8+ T cells sorted from blood, taken in a trial of the OX40 agonist ivuxolimab. The source of these receptors is an adult with an advanced solid tumor such as melanoma, head and neck, liver or kidney cancer.

The V and J genes are TRBV7-3 and TRBJ2-1; no reliable D call. Germline V gene data show CDR1 as SGHTA and CDR2 as FQGTGA. The V end was cut by 1 base, the J end by 4 bases, with 11 bases between. The length of the CDR3 is 15 residues. The CDR3 DNA is TGTGCCAGCAGCTTAAGGCTACTACCTTACAATGAGCAGTTCTTC. It codes for CASSLRLLPYNEQFF.

The J gene is TRBJ2-7, the V gene TRBV5-4, with D possibly being TRBD1 (7 bases). With 2 bases removed from V and 6 bases from J, the gap between germline ends came to 12 bases. This CDR3 contains 13 residues. Germline V gene sequence: CDR1 SGHNT, CDR2 YYREEE (reference sequence). CDR3 region: CASSLGQGGEQYF. In nucleotides, the CDR3 is TGTGCCAGCAGCTTAGGGCAGGGGGGCGAGCAGTACTTC.

The J gene is TRBJ1-5, the V gene TRBV15; perhaps TRBD1 as D (6 bases). Trimming cost V 3 bases and J 0 bases, with 9 bases left between them. CDR3 size: 15 residues. CDR1 is LNHNV and CDR2 is YYDKDF in the germline V gene (reference sequence). The CDR3 spells CATSSNRDSNQPQHF. CDR3 DNA sequence: TGTGCCACCAGCAGCAACAGGGATAGCAATCAGCCCCAGCATTTT.

The chain uses TRBV6-5 and TRBJ2-7, with 8 bases matching TRBD1. The CDR3 loop spans 13 amino acids. From germline, CDR1 is MNHEY and CDR2 SVGAGI. The ends lost 6 bases at V and 6 bases at J; junction bases unmatched: 7. CDR3 protein: CASRGGQGGEQYF. CDR3 in DNA: TGTGCCAGCAGGGGCGGACAGGGCGGCGAGCAGTACTTC.

V is TRBV27 and J is TRBJ2-7; the match to TRBD1 covers 7 bases. Germline V gives CDR1 MNHEY, CDR2 SMNVEV (reference sequence). The length of the CDR3 is 16 residues. J lost 4 bases, V lost 6 bases, and 15 bases had no gene match. DNA for the CDR3: TGTGCCAGCAGACATGACCTTAGACAGGGACATTACGAGCAGTACTTC. This translates into CASRHDLRQGHYEQYF.

This clone was picked up a small number of times. This chain joins TRBV19 and TRBJ1-3; unclear D gene. This CDR3 has 14 residues. Trimming cost V 1 base and J 2 bases, with 6 bases left between them. From germline, CDR1 is LNHDA and CDR2 SQIVND (reference sequence). The CDR3 sequence: CASSIGSAGNTIYF. The CDR3 DNA follows: TGTGCCAGTAGTATAGGTTCGGCTGGAAACACCATATATTTT.

The chain uses TRBV7-9 and TRBJ2-3; 10 positions match TRBD1. Unmatched junction bases numbered 9, after V lost 1 base and J lost 2 bases. Germline V gene sequence: CDR1 SEHNR, CDR2 FQNEAQ (reference sequence). CDR3 length: 18 residues. Here the CDR3 reads CASSLGTRGTGATDTQYF. The CDR3 coding sequence is TGTGCCAGCAGCTTAGGGACCCGCGGGACAGGGGCCACAGATACGCAGTATTTT.

The CDR3 coding sequence is TGTGCCAGCCTCCAGGAGACACTCTCCTACGAGCAGTACTTC. Translation: CASLQETLSYEQYF. V is TRBV7-8 and J is TRBJ2-7, with unresolved D. This CDR3 region has 14 residues. V lost 8 bases and J 0 bases, leaving 14 bases between the germline ends. Germline V gene sequence: CDR1 SGHVS, CDR2 FQNEAQ.

This chain uses TRBV6-1 with TRBJ2-1, with D tentatively TRBD1 (5 bases). V lost 7 bases to trimming and J lost 6 bases, with 19 bases between them. Germline CDR1 is MNHNS and CDR2 is SASEGT. There are 15 residues in the CDR3. The CDR3 is CASTLPGYWGNEQFF. The CDR3 nucleotides read TGTGCCAGCACCCTCCCAGGGTATTGGGGCAATGAGCAGTTCTTC.

This chain links TRBV19 with TRBJ2-1; the match to TRBD2 covers 16 bases. CDR1 and CDR2 (germline): LNHDA, SQIVND (reference sequence). V was clipped by 9 bases and J by 6 bases; unmatched bases: 8. The CDR3 consists of 16 residues. CDR3 nucleotide sequence: TGTGCCAGCCAAGGGGGACTAGCGGGAGGGAGCAATGAGCAGTTCTTC. Its protein product is CASQGGLAGGSNEQFF. The whole variable domain, filled in from reference TRBV19 and TRBJ2-1, reads DGGITQSPKYLFRKEGQNVTLSCEQNLNHDAMYWYRQDPGQGLRLIYYSQIVNDFQKGDIAEGYSVSREKKESFPLTVTSAQKNPTAFYLCASQGGLAGGSNEQFFGPGTRLTVL.

This chain links TRBV27 with TRBJ2-5; 8 bases agree with TRBD1. The CDR3 has 16 residues. V gave up 0 bases and J gave up 4 bases; unmatched junction bases: 7. Germline CDR1 reads MNHEY; CDR2 reads SMNVEV (reference sequence). CDR3 nucleotide sequence: TGTGCCAGCAGTTTATCGGGCAGGGGGCCTCGAGAGACCCAGTACTTC. Its protein product is CASSLSGRGPRETQYF.

This clone is a singleton in its sample. The chain recombines TRBV19 with TRBJ1-5; TRBD1 aligns across 8 bases. Trimming at V came to 5 bases and at J to 3 bases, leaving 6 bases not matched to a gene. From germline, CDR1 is LNHDA and CDR2 SQIVND (reference sequence). This CDR3 contains 15 residues. The CDR3 reads CASSVGQGTNQPQHF. The CDR3 nucleotides read TGTGCCAGTAGTGTTGGACAGGGCACCAATCAGCCCCAGCATTTT.

The rearrangement links TRBV7-2 to TRBJ1-6, with 7 bases aligning to TRBD1. V shed 4 bases, J shed 2 bases, and the junction held 2 bases outside the gene matches. The CDR3 is made up of 15 amino acids. CDR1 is SGHTA, CDR2 FQGNSA, per germline. CDR3 bases: TGTGCCAGCAGCTCGACAGGGACCTATAATTCACCCCTCCACTTT. Amino acid sequence: CASSSTGTYNSPLHF.

The V gene is TRBV5-5, the J gene TRBJ2-5; the D gene could be TRBD1 or TRBD2 (5 bases each). The CDR3 runs to 13 residues. Per the germline V gene, CDR1 is SGHKS and CDR2 is YYEKEE (reference sequence). The germline V and J ends were trimmed by 0 bases and 4 bases, with 7 bases remaining between them. The CDR3 reads CASSLAGAETQYF. The CDR3 DNA is TGTGCCAGCAGCTTGGCCGGGGCAGAGACCCAGTACTTC.

The V and J genes are TRBV5-4 and TRBJ1-2; 9 bases match TRBD1. The CDR3 loop spans 14 amino acids. Trimming removed 2 bases from V and 3 bases from J; junction bases left unmatched: 2. Germline assignment: CDR1 SGHNT and CDR2 YYREEE (reference sequence). In nucleotides, the CDR3 is TGTGCCAGCAGCTTCCGGGACAGGGACTATGGCTACACCTTC. This gives the protein CASSFRDRDYGYTF. The whole variable domain, filled in from reference TRBV5-4 and TRBJ1-2, reads ETGVTQSPTHLIKTRGQQVTLRCSSQSGHNTVSWYQQALGQGPQFIFQYYREEENGRGNFPPRFSGLQFPNYSSELNVNALELDDSALYLCASSFRDRDYGYTFGSGTRLTVV.

A single count supports this clone. The chain carries TRBV20-1 and TRBJ2-1, with D possibly matching TRBD2 (5 bases). The germline gives CDR1 DFQATT, CDR2 SNEGSKA (reference sequence). Between the trimmed V and J ends, which lost 3 bases and 14 bases, there was a span of 11 bases. The length of the CDR3 is 10 residues. The CDR3 loop is CSARGGREFF. The CDR3 DNA sequence: TGCAGTGCTAGGGGTGGGAGAGAGTTCTTC.

The genes are TRBV18 and TRBJ1-4, with TRBD1 as a possible D gene (6 bases). Trimming took off 3 bases at V and 8 bases at J, with 19 bases between the two ends. The germline V gene has CDR1 KGHSH and CDR2 LQKENI. This CDR3 comprises 16 residues. CDR3 DNA sequence: TGTGCCAGCTCACCGATAGATGTGGGGGCTGGGGAAAAACTGTTTTTT. Translating it yields CASSPIDVGAGEKLFF. The whole variable domain, filled in from reference TRBV18 and TRBJ1-4, reads NAGVMQNPRHLVRRRGQEARLRCSPMKGHSHVYWYRQLPEEGLKFMVYLQKENIIDESGMPKERFSAEFPKEGPSILRIQQVVRGDSAAYFCASSPIDVGAGEKLFFGSGTQLSVL.

The chain carries TRBV28 and TRBJ2-5; a weak D match, TRBD1 (5 bases). V gave up 3 bases and J gave up 7 bases, with 12 bases separating them. Per germline, CDR1 MDHEN and CDR2 SYDVKM. The CDR3 has 13 residues. The CDR3 bases are TGTGCCAGCAGTTTGGACATGGCAGCGACCCAGTACTTC. Its translation is CASSLDMAATQYF.

As regards this clone: Other DNA sequences from this sample encode an identical CDR3 as well. The genes are TRBV18 and TRBJ2-3; D uncertain. V dropped 1 base and J dropped 6 bases, with 5 bases sitting between them. CDR1 is KGHSH and CDR2 is LQKENI in the germline V gene. This CDR3 comprises 12 residues. The CDR3 DNA reads as TGTGCCAGCTCACCACTGGGGGATACGCAGTATTTT. Its translation is CASSPLGDTQYF.

The genes are TRBV6-5 and TRBJ2-7, with 9 positions matching TRBD2. Germline CDR1 MNHEY, CDR2 SVGAGI. V trimming: 0 bases; J trimming: 1 base; junction bases outside the gene matches: 4. This CDR3 region has 16 residues. CDR3 sequence (DNA): TGTGCCAGCAGTTACTCCCCAGCGGGAGGTTCCTACGAGCAGTACTTC. Its protein is CASSYSPAGGSYEQYF.

CDR3 loop: CAWSVGRGQGIHQPQHF. CDR3 bases: TGTGCCTGGAGTGTAGGGCGCGGACAGGGGATTCATCAGCCCCAGCATTTT. The rearrangement links TRBV30 to TRBJ1-5, with 9 bases lining up with TRBD1. Germline lookup yields CDR1 GTSNPN and CDR2 SVGIG (reference sequence). Unmatched junction bases numbered 11, after V lost 0 bases and J lost 5 bases. The CDR3 contains 17 residues.

The chain couples TRBV6-4 to TRBJ2-7; D is ambiguous. The CDR3 runs to 15 residues. V was cut by 0 bases and J by 0 bases, with 9 bases left in between. Germline CDR1 MRHNA, CDR2 SNTAGT. The CDR3 region has the DNA TGTGCCAGCAGTGACTCCTGGCGGTTCTCCTACGAGCAGTACTTC. This encodes CASSDSWRFSYEQYF.

The chain is built from TRBV5-4 and TRBJ2-3, with 10 bases lining up with TRBD2. V shed 4 bases, J shed 4 bases, and the junction held 6 bases outside the gene matches. This CDR3 contains 15 residues. The germline CDR1 and CDR2 sequences are SGHNT and YYREEE (reference sequence). The DNA for the CDR3 is TGTGCCAGCAGCCCCGGAGCGGGAGGGGCAGATACGCAGTATTTT. Translated: CASSPGAGGADTQYF.

This chain connects TRBV6-6 to TRBJ2-5; 12 bases align to TRBD2. This CDR3 comprises 16 residues. The germline gives CDR1 MNHNY, CDR2 SVGAGI (reference sequence). J lost 4 bases, V lost 6 bases, and 9 bases had no gene match. The CDR3 bases are TGTGCCAGCAGCACTAGCGGGAGGAAAGGGGGAGAGACCCAGTACTTC. Its protein is CASSTSGRKGGETQYF.